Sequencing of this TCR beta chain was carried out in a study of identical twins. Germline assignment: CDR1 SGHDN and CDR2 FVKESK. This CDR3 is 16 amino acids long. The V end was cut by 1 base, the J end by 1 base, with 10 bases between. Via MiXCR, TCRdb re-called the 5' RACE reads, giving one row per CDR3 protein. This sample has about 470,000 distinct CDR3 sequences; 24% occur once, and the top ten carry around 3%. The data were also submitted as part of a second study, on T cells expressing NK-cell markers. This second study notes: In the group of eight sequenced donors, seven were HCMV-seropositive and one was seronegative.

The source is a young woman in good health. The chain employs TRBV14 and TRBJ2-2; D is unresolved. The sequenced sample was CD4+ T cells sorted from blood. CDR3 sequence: CASSQVLRRNTGELFF. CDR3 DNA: TGTGCCAGCAGCCAAGTACTCAGGCGGAACACCGGGGAGCTGTTTTTT.